This TCR beta chain was recovered during a study of control samples from healthy donors and cancer patients. Profiling relied on immunoSEQ multiplex PCR, and the TCRdb table lists in-frame clones only, not all of them. In the table there are 80,000 or so clones, 85% to 90% of which are singletons. The CDR3 length is 11 residues. V was pared by 5 bases and J by 5 bases, with 7 bases between. The germline gives CDR1 LNHDA, CDR2 SQIVND (reference sequence). What was sequenced was blood. V gene TRBV19 combines with J gene TRBJ2-7; D call uncertain. The receptor's source is a man aged 45-65 years in good health. CDR3 in DNA: TGTGCCAGTAGTTCTGGGGACGAGCAGTACTTC. Amino acid sequence: CASSSGDEQYF.